The 9 T cell receptor beta chains below were found in one sample sequenced in a study of T cell responses to AZD1222 COVID-19 vaccine. TCRdb's copy holds only in-frame clones and misses some; the assay was immunoSEQ multiplex PCR. The sample has 150,000 to 200,000 clones, 88% seen once. Sequenced material: peripheral blood, taken 28 days after the second AZD1222 dose. The receptors here all came from an adult who received the AZD1222 COVID-19 vaccine.

V gene TRBV30 combines with J gene TRBJ1-5; no reliable D call. The germline CDR1 and CDR2 sequences are GTSNPN and SVGIG (reference sequence). This CDR3 is 13 amino acids long. The V gene lost 2 bases and the J gene lost 2 bases, with 7 bases spanning the gap. This CDR3 is CAWSPGGNQPQHF. The CDR3, as DNA: TGTGCCTGGAGTCCTGGTGGCAATCAGCCCCAGCATTTT.

CDR3 residues: CASSPGTATLYGYTF. The CDR3 coding sequence is TGTGCCAGCAGCCCTGGGACAGCTACCCTCTATGGCTACACCTTC. The V and J genes are TRBV3-1 (or the pseudogene TRBV3-2) and TRBJ1-2, with 7 bases lining up with TRBD1. Germline-derived CDR1 and CDR2 are LGHDT and YNNKEL (reference sequence). J gave up 4 bases and V 4 bases, and 9 bases lay outside the gene matches. This CDR3 comprises 15 residues.

This clone has just one count. This chain uses TRBV7-6 with TRBJ2-5, with D perhaps matching TRBD1 (6 bases). CDR1 and CDR2 (germline): SGHVS, FNYEAQ. CDR3 length: 15 amino acids. Trimming shortened V by 5 bases and J by 2 bases, and 15 bases separated the two germline ends. DNA of the CDR3: TGTGCCAGCAGCCCAGGGGTCGCGGGTCAAGAGACCCAGTACTTC. This encodes CASSPGVAGQETQYF. The full variable domain, completed using reference TRBV7-6 and TRBJ2-5, is GAGVSQSPRYKVTKRGQDVALRCDPISGHVSLYWYRQALGQGPEFLTYFNYEAQQDKSGLPNDRFSAERPEGSISTLTIQRTEQRDSAMYRCASSPGVAGQETQYFGPGTRLLVL.

This clone was counted between two and nine times. The genes are TRBV27 and TRBJ1-5; D gene unclear. This CDR3 has 14 residues. Germline V gene lookup returns CDR1 MNHEY and CDR2 SMNVEV (reference sequence). V shed 5 bases and J shed 1 base, with 9 bases lying between them. The CDR3 DNA sequence: TGTGCCAGCAGTGGAGGGATCAGCAATCAGCCCCAGCATTTT. Translated: CASSGGISNQPQHF.

V is TRBV7-9 and J is TRBJ1-6; tentative D call: TRBD1 (5 bases). The CDR3 spans 16 residues. V shed 6 bases and J shed 6 bases, with 18 bases lying between them. Germline V CDR1 and CDR2: SEHNR, FQNEAQ (reference sequence). Written as DNA, the CDR3 is TGTGCCAGCAGTTCCACAGGAGCTCGTGGTAATTCACCCCTCCACTTT. Translated: CASSSTGARGNSPLHF.

This chain links TRBV30 with TRBJ2-7; D perhaps matches TRBD1 (6 bases). Trimming left V 5 bases short and J 3 bases short, with 17 bases between. The CDR3 is made up of 14 amino acids. The V gene's germline CDR1 is GTSNPN and CDR2 SVGIG (reference sequence). The CDR3: CAWLRQASVYEQYF. The CDR3 DNA is TGTGCCTGGCTACGACAGGCCTCGGTCTACGAGCAGTACTTC.

V and J are TRBV7-2 and TRBJ2-7; the D gene is possibly TRBD2 (6 bases). Trimming stripped 6 bases from V and 0 bases from J, with 12 bases between. Germline CDR1 is SGHTA and CDR2 is FQGNSA. CDR3 length equals 14 residues. CDR3 bases: TGTGCCAGCAGGGGGAGGCACACCTCCTACGAGCAGTACTTC. Protein product: CASRGRHTSYEQYF.

The V call is TRBV18, the J call TRBJ1-1; a weak D match, TRBD1 (5 bases). V lost 2 bases, J lost 4 bases, and 8 bases lay in between. Germline V gene sequence: CDR1 KGHSH, CDR2 LQKENI. The CDR3 extends over 13 amino acids. For the CDR3, the DNA is TGTGCCAGCTCACCAGCGGGGGGCACTGAAGCTTTCTTT. Residues: CASSPAGGTEAFF. The whole variable domain, filled in from reference TRBV18 and TRBJ1-1, reads NAGVMQNPRHLVRRRGQEARLRCSPMKGHSHVYWYRQLPEEGLKFMVYLQKENIIDESGMPKERFSAEFPKEGPSILRIQQVVRGDSAAYFCASSPAGGTEAFFGQGTRLTVV.

The rearrangement joins TRBV5-6 to TRBJ2-5, with 7 bases lining up with TRBD1. Germline V gives CDR1 SGHDT, CDR2 YYEEEE. The CDR3 has 14 amino acids. With V trimmed by 1 base and J by 2 bases, 2 bases remained unmatched. In DNA, the CDR3 is TGTGCCAGCAGCTTGAGGGGGCAGCAAGAGACCCAGTACTTC. Protein product: CASSLRGQQETQYF.